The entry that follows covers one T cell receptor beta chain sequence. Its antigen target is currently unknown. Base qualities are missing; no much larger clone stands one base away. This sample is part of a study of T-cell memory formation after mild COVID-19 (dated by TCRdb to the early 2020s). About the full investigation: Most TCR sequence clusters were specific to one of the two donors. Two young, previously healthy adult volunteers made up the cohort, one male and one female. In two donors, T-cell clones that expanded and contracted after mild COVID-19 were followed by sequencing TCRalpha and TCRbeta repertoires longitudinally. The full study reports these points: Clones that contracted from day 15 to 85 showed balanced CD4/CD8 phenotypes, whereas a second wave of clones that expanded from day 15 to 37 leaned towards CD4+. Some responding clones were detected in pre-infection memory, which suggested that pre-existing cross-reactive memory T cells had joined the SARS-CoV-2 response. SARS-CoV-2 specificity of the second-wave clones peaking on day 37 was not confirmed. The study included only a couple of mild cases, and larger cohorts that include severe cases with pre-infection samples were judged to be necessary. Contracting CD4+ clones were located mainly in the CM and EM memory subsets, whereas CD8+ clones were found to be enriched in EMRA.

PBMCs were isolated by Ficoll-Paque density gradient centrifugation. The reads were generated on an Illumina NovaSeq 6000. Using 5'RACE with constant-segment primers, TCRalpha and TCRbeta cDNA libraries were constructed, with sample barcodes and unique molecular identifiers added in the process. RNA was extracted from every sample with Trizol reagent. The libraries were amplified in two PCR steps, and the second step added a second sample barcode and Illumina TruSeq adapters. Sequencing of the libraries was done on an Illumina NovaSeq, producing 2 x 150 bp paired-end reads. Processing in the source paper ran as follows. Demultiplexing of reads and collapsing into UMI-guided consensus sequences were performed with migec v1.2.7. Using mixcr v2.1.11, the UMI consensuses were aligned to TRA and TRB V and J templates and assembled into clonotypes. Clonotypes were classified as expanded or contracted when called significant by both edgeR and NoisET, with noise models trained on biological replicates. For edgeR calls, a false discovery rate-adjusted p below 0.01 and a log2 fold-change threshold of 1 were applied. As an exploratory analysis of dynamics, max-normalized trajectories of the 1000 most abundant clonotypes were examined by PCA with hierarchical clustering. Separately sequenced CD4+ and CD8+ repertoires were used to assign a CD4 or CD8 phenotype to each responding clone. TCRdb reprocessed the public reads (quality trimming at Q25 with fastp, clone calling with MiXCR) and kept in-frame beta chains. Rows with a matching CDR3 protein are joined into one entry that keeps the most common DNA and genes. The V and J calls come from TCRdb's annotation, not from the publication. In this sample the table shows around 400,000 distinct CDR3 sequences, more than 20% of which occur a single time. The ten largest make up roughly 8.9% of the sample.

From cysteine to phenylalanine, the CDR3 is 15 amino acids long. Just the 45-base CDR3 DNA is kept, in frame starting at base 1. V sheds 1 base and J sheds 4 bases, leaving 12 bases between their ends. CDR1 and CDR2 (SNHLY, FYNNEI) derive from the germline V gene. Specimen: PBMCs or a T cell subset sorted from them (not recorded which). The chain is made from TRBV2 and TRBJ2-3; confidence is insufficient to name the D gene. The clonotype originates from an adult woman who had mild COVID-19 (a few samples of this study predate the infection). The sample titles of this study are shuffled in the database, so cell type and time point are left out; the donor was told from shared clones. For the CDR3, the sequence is CASSEVGRMADTQYF. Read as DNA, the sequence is TGTGCCAGCAGTGAAGTAGGGCGGATGGCAGATACGCAGTATTTT.